Shown below are 11 T cell receptor beta chains from a single sample sequenced in a study of blood T cell repertoires in COVID-19. Profiled with immunoSEQ multiplex PCR; TCRdb holds only in-frame clones, not every one. Of some 260,000 clones in the sample, roughly 90% are singletons; the top ten hold approximately 0.7%. Source material: peripheral blood. These receptors were obtained from a human donor in a cohort sampled during active COVID-19.

The J gene is TRBJ2-3, the V gene TRBV6-5; tentative D call: TRBD2 (7 bases). V was cut by 6 bases and J by 3 bases, with 13 bases left in between. The CDR3 spans 14 residues. Germline lookup yields CDR1 MNHEY and CDR2 SVGAGI. The DNA of the CDR3 is TGTGCCAGCAGGATGGCGGGGGCGACAGATACGCAGTATTTT. Amino acids: CASRMAGATDTQYF.

The gene calls are TRBV18 and TRBJ1-2; 7 positions match TRBD1. This CDR3 has 15 residues. With V trimmed by 0 bases and J by 2 bases, 3 bases remained unmatched. CDR1 is KGHSH and CDR2 is LQKENI in the germline V gene. The CDR3 loop reads CASSPPDRANYGYTF. The DNA for the CDR3 is TGTGCCAGCTCACCACCTGACAGGGCGAACTATGGCTACACCTTC.

The chain recombines TRBV2 with TRBJ2-7; weak D call: TRBD1 (5 bases). The CDR3 spans 14 residues. Germline CDR1 SNHLY, CDR2 FYNNEI. V was shortened by 4 bases and J by 5 bases, with 15 bases between the two germline ends. The CDR3 DNA sequence: TGTGCCAGCAGTGCTCCGCCAGGGTTCCACGAGCAGTACTTC. This translates into CASSAPPGFHEQYF.

The chain recombines TRBV7-2 with TRBJ1-2, with 9 positions matching TRBD1. The CDR3 runs 15 residues. The V segment lost 1 base and the J segment 4 bases; nucleotides outside the gene matches: 4. CDR1 SGHTA and CDR2 FQGNSA come from the germline V gene. CDR3 bases: TGTGCCAGCAGCTTAGACACAGGGGGCGGCTATGGCTACACCTTC. This sequence encodes CASSLDTGGGYGYTF.

CDR3 DNA sequence: TGTGCCAGCACTTGGAGGGGCGATTCCTACGAGCAGTACTTC. This encodes CASTWRGDSYEQYF. This chain joins TRBV28 and TRBJ2-7; TRBD2 is a possible D gene (6 bases). The germline gives CDR1 MDHEN, CDR2 SYDVKM. The CDR3 sequence is 14 residues long. Trimming removed 7 bases at V and 1 base at J, with 14 bases between. The complete variable domain, with remaining parts taken from reference TRBV28 and TRBJ2-7, reads DVKVTQSSRYLVKRTGEKVFLECVQDMDHENMFWYRQDPGLGLRLIYFSYDVKMKEKGDIPEGYSVSREKKERFSLILESASTNQTSMYLCASTWRGDSYEQYFGPGTRLTVT.

V usage is TRBV5-4 and J usage is TRBJ2-7; 9 positions match TRBD2. There are 15 residues in the CDR3. Trimming at V came to 4 bases and at J to 4 bases, leaving 9 bases not matched to a gene. The V gene's germline CDR1 is SGHNT and CDR2 YYREEE (reference sequence). The CDR3 here is CASSRSSGTNYEQYF. The DNA for the CDR3 is TGTGCCAGCAGCCGTTCTAGCGGGACTAATTACGAGCAGTACTTC.

The genes are TRBV18 and TRBJ2-3, with D perhaps TRBD2 (6 bases). The germline V gene encodes CDR1 KGHSH and CDR2 LQKENI. V lost 0 bases and J 1 base, leaving 11 bases between the germline ends. The CDR3 covers 16 residues. The CDR3 DNA is TGTGCCAGCTCACCACCGACAGCGGGCCGCACAGATACGCAGTATTTT. Translation: CASSPPTAGRTDTQYF.

This rearrangement joins TRBV19 to TRBJ1-5, with D perhaps TRBD1 (6 bases). This CDR3 spans 15 amino acids. V lost 7 bases and J 3 bases, leaving 16 bases between the germline ends. Germline V CDR1 and CDR2: LNHDA, SQIVND (reference sequence). The CDR3 reads CASTRPDSFNQPQHF. Here the CDR3 DNA reads TGTGCCAGTACCCGTCCGGACAGCTTCAATCAGCCCCAGCATTTT. Together with reference TRBV19 and TRBJ1-5, the CDR3 gives the full variable domain: DGGITQSPKYLFRKEGQNVTLSCEQNLNHDAMYWYRQDPGQGLRLIYYSQIVNDFQKGDIAEGYSVSREKKESFPLTVTSAQKNPTAFYLCASTRPDSFNQPQHFGDGTRLSIL.

The genes are TRBV4-3 and TRBJ2-7; perhaps TRBD2 as D (6 bases). The V gene lost 0 bases and the J gene lost 0 bases, with 12 bases spanning the gap. The CDR3 covers 16 residues. The germline CDR1 and CDR2 sequences are LGHNA and YSLEER. Written as DNA, the CDR3 is TGCGCCAGCAGCCAAGATCGGGGGACGGACTCCTACGAGCAGTACTTC. This translates into CASSQDRGTDSYEQYF.

The genes are TRBV5-1 and TRBJ1-3, with D possibly matching TRBD1 (5 bases). Germline V CDR1 and CDR2: SGHRS, YFSETQ. V was clipped by 5 bases and J by 0 bases, with 12 bases between them. The CDR3 is 15 residues long. CDR3 protein: CASRFDSSSGNTIYF. The DNA of the CDR3 is TGCGCCAGCAGATTCGACAGCTCCTCTGGAAACACCATATATTTT.

This clone was counted between two and nine times. The V call is TRBV3-1 (or the pseudogene TRBV3-2), the J call TRBJ1-2; D is ambiguous. CDR1 is LGHDT, CDR2 YNNKEL, per germline (reference sequence). This CDR3 region has 12 residues. V dropped 1 base and J dropped 4 bases, with 4 bases sitting between them. In DNA form, the CDR3 reads TGTGCCAGCAGCCAAGGAGCCTATGGCTACACCTTC. Translating it yields CASSQGAYGYTF.